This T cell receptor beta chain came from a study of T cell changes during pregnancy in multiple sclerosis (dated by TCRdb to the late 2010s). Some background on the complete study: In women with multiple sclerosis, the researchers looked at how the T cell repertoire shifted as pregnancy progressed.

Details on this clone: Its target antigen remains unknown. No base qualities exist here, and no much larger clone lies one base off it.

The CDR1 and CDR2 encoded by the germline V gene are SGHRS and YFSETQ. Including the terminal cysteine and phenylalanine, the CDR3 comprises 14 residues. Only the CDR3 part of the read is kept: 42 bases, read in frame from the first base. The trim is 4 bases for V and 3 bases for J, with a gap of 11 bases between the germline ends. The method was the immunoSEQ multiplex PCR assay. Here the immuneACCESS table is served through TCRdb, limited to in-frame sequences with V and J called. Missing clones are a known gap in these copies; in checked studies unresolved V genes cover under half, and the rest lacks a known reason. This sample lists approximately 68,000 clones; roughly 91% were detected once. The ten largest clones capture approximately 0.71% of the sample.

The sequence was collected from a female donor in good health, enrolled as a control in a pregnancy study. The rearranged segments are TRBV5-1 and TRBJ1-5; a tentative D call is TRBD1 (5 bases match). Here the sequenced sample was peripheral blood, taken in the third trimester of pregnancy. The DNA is TGCGCCAGCAGCCCGGAGGGGTACAATCAGCCCCAGCATTTT. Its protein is CASSPEGYNQPQHF.